This entry features one T cell receptor (beta chain) sequence. Its target is unknown. The data are from a study of T cell repertoires in cytomegalovirus infection. Study context: Indicated by public TCR beta signatures were CMV infection and matching HLA type. Overall study results and limits: Of the TCR beta families, the public ones yielded a cumulative frequency that identified carriers of CMV plus the relevant HLA.

TCRdb used MiXCR to reprocess the reads, holding one entry per CDR3 protein. The data contain about 740,000 distinct CDR3 sequences, less than 40% of them singletons. The sequencing sample was made of PBMCs. The sequence came from a human donor in good health (CMV status not recorded). Some clones in this sample may be carry-over from other donors' samples.

Here the CDR3 DNA reads TGTGCCAGCAGTCCCGGGACAGGGCATTCACCCCTCCACTTT. Translation gives CASSPGTGHSPLHF. The V gene is TRBV5-6, the J gene TRBJ1-6, with 9 bases aligning to TRBD1. The germline V gene has CDR1 SGHDT and CDR2 YYEEEE. The V and J ends lost 5 bases and 8 bases, in that order; junction bases with no gene match: 5. The CDR3 sequence is 14 residues long.